This entry lists 31 T cell receptor beta chains sequenced from one sample in a study of beta chain features in type 1 diabetes. These TCRs are of unknown antigen specificity. Points from the study as a whole: All four CD4+ subsets from Type 1 diabetes patients carried moderately but significantly shorter TCRB CDR3s.

The study reverse transcribed the entire isolated RNA, so it sequenced expressed TCRB transcripts. Generated by immunoSEQ multiplex PCR, the TCRdb table keeps only in-frame clones and is missing some. The sample contains about 190,000 clones, roughly 8% of which appear only once. Sequenced material: central memory CD4+ T cells from blood. The receptors stem from a man between 18 and 35 years old with type 1 diabetes.

The J gene is TRBJ1-1, the V gene TRBV5-6, with D tentatively TRBD1 (6 bases). V dropped 0 bases and J dropped 4 bases, with 13 bases sitting between them. The CDR3 covers 15 residues. CDR1 and CDR2 from the germline V gene are SGHDT and YYEEEE. The DNA of the CDR3 is TGTGCCAGCAGCTTGGCGGGGGGCTGGTTCACTGAAGCTTTCTTT. Its protein is CASSLAGGWFTEAFF.

This clone was recorded a few times. The gene calls are TRBV5-1 and TRBJ2-5; D is possibly TRBD2 (6 bases). The germline CDR1 and CDR2 sequences are SGHRS and YFSETQ. CDR3 size: 14 residues. V lost 4 bases to trimming and J lost 6 bases, with 16 bases between them. CDR3 in amino acids: CASSAGPGGKTQYF. CDR3 nucleotides: TGCGCCAGCAGCGCGGGGCCTGGCGGAAAGACCCAGTACTTC. The full variable domain, in which reference TRBV5-1 and TRBJ2-5 provide the parts outside the CDR3, is KAGVTQTPRYLIKTRGQQVTLSCSPISGHRSVSWYQQTPGQGLQFLFEYFSETQRNKGNFPGRFSGRQFSNSRSEMNVSTLELGDSALYLCASSAGPGGKTQYFGPGTRLLVL.

This sequence joins TRBV20-1 and TRBJ1-2; D unresolved. The CDR3 sequence is 11 residues long. Germline V gene data show CDR1 as DFQATT and CDR2 as SNEGSKA (reference sequence). V lost 3 bases to trimming and J lost 4 bases, with 6 bases between them. CDR3 nucleotides: TGCAGTGCTAGGGGGAGCTATGGCTACACCTTC. Its protein is CSARGSYGYTF.

This clone was detected a few times. V and J are TRBV29-1 and TRBJ2-7; 9 nucleotides line up with TRBD1. CDR1 and CDR2 from the germline V gene are SQVTM and ANQGSEA. The CDR3 is 13 amino acids. Trimming removed 5 bases from V and 3 bases from J; junction bases left unmatched: 5. Here the CDR3 reads CSVRGTGSYEQYF. DNA of the CDR3: TGCAGCGTTCGGGGGACAGGGAGCTACGAGCAGTACTTC.

In its sample, this clone was seen a few times. V and J are TRBV9 and TRBJ1-4; 11 bases match TRBD1. V lost 4 bases, J lost 7 bases, and 6 bases stayed unmatched. This CDR3 region has 15 residues. Germline values: CDR1 SGDLS, CDR2 YYNGEE. The CDR3 sequence is CASSPRDRGIEKLFF. CDR3 DNA sequence: TGTGCCAGCAGCCCCCGGGACAGGGGGATTGAAAAACTGTTTTTT.

This clone was picked up a small number of times. CDR3 DNA sequence: TGTGCCAGCAGCCAAGAGGGTAGCGGCTACGAGCAGTACTTC. Amino acid sequence: CASSQEGSGYEQYF. The V gene is TRBV4-2, the J gene TRBJ2-7; perhaps TRBD2 as D (6 bases). CDR3 length: 14 residues. Looked up from germline, CDR1 is LGHNA and CDR2 is YNFKEQ. Trimming left V 0 bases short and J 3 bases short, with 9 bases between.

The chain links TRBV19 to TRBJ1-1; 7 positions agree with TRBD1. Germline CDR1 and CDR2: LNHDA and SQIVND (reference sequence). V was clipped by 3 bases and J by 8 bases; unmatched bases: 6. CDR3 length: 13 residues. This CDR3 reads CASSMYRDSEAFF. For the CDR3, the DNA is TGTGCCAGTAGTATGTACCGGGACAGCGAAGCTTTCTTT. Full variable domain (outside the CDR3, taken from reference TRBV19 and TRBJ1-1): DGGITQSPKYLFRKEGQNVTLSCEQNLNHDAMYWYRQDPGQGLRLIYYSQIVNDFQKGDIAEGYSVSREKKESFPLTVTSAQKNPTAFYLCASSMYRDSEAFFGQGTRLTVV.

The chain uses TRBV7-9 and TRBJ2-2, with D possibly TRBD2 on 5 matching bases. The germline CDR1 and CDR2 sequences are SEHNR and FQNEAQ (reference sequence). This CDR3 region has 15 residues. Trimming removed 4 bases at V and 0 bases at J, with 9 bases between. The CDR3 DNA follows: TGTGCCAGCAGCTCGGGGTCTACGAACACCGGGGAGCTGTTTTTT. Its translation: CASSSGSTNTGELFF.

The rearrangement links TRBV2 to TRBJ2-5; the match to TRBD2 covers 8 bases. Germline values: CDR1 SNHLY, CDR2 FYNNEI. J was trimmed by 5 bases and V by 6 bases; bases with no gene match: 8. This CDR3 spans 14 amino acids. This CDR3 is CASRESGGWETQYF. CDR3 DNA: TGTGCCAGCAGGGAGAGCGGGGGATGGGAGACCCAGTACTTC.

CDR3 loop: CAWSVLSGTSTDTQYF. The CDR3 nucleotides are TGTGCCTGGAGTGTACTTAGCGGGACTAGCACAGATACGCAGTATTTT. The chain links TRBV30 to TRBJ2-3; 8 bases are shared with TRBD2. CDR3 length: 16 amino acids. Germline V gives CDR1 GTSNPN, CDR2 SVGIG (reference sequence). Trimming cost V 0 bases and J 0 bases; bases outside gene matches: 5.

This clone was counted between two and nine times. J is TRBJ2-2 and V is TRBV10-3; no clear D. Germline V gene sequence: CDR1 ENHRY, CDR2 SYGVKD. V was pared by 3 bases and J by 0 bases, with 8 bases between. This CDR3 comprises 15 residues. The CDR3 region has the DNA TGTGCCATCAGTGACCCTCTAGCGAACACCGGGGAGCTGTTTTTT. It yields the protein CAISDPLANTGELFF.

On this clone itself: Additional DNA sequences in this sample encode the identical CDR3. The chain joins TRBV18 to TRBJ1-1; tentative D call: TRBD1 (5 bases). The V end was cut by 2 bases, the J end by 1 base, with 5 bases between. Germline CDR1 reads KGHSH; CDR2 reads LQKENI. This CDR3 has 13 amino acids. CDR3 region: CASSPGQNTEAFF. The CDR3 DNA reads TGTGCCAGCTCACCAGGACAGAACACTGAAGCTTTCTTT.

The chain links TRBV29-1 to TRBJ1-2; D gene ambiguous. CDR1 is SQVTM and CDR2 is ANQGSEA in the germline V gene. V lost 5 bases and J lost 0, with 13 bases in between. This CDR3 region has 14 residues. The CDR3 loop reads CSVSAAATNYGYTF. The CDR3 DNA sequence: TGCAGCGTTTCGGCGGCAGCCACTAACTATGGCTACACCTTC. Using reference TRBV29-1 and TRBJ1-2 for the parts outside the CDR3, the full variable domain is SAVISQKPSRDICQRGTSLTIQCQVDSQVTMMFWYRQQPGQSLTLIATANQGSEATYESGFVIDKFPISRPNLTFSTLTVSNMSPEDSSIYLCSVSAAATNYGYTFGSGTRLTVV.

The chain recombines TRBV5-1 with TRBJ2-1; TRBD2 aligns across 8 bases. The CDR3 spans 14 residues. The germline CDR1 and CDR2 sequences are SGHRS and YFSETQ. Trimming at V came to 2 bases and at J to 6 bases, leaving 4 bases not matched to a gene. In DNA form, the CDR3 reads TGCGCCAGCAGCTTCTCCGGGACTAGCAATGAGCAGTTCTTC. Translated, it gives CASSFSGTSNEQFF.

This clone was picked up one time. The chain carries TRBV16 and TRBJ1-2; TRBD1 is a possible D gene (5 bases). V lost 4 bases and J 3 bases, leaving 12 bases between the germline ends. Germline CDR1 is KGHSY and CDR2 is FQNENV. This CDR3 is built from 14 residues. The DNA of the CDR3 is TGTGCCAGCAGCCCTCCGGCAGGGCACTATGGCTACACCTTC. This gives the protein CASSPPAGHYGYTF.

A few counts support this clone. This chain links TRBV5-1 with TRBJ2-1, with D possibly being TRBD2 (5 bases). The CDR3 is 15 residues long. Germline V gene data show CDR1 as SGHRS and CDR2 as YFSETQ. V was clipped by 5 bases and J by 6 bases, with 18 bases between them. For the CDR3, the DNA is TGCGCCAGCAGACTTGAAACTAGTTCCGCCAATGAGCAGTTCTTC. Encoded protein: CASRLETSSANEQFF.

The V call is TRBV5-1, the J call TRBJ2-1; possible D gene TRBD1, 5 bases. The CDR3 is made up of 16 amino acids. Trimming removed 3 bases at V and 8 bases at J, with 21 bases between. CDR1 and CDR2 (germline): SGHRS, YFSETQ. In nucleotides, the CDR3 is TGCGCCAGCAGCTCAGGGATGAGCCCCGATCGGGATGAGCAGTTCTTC. This encodes CASSSGMSPDRDEQFF.

This chain uses TRBV7-2 with TRBJ1-2; 8 bases map to TRBD1. Germline lookup yields CDR1 SGHTA and CDR2 FQGNSA. This CDR3 contains 14 residues. Trimming cost V 5 bases and J 2 bases; bases outside gene matches: 4. Here the CDR3 reads CASSGGQGNYGYTF. Written as DNA, the CDR3 is TGTGCCAGCAGCGGCGGACAGGGAAACTATGGCTACACCTTC.

V gene TRBV9 combines with J gene TRBJ2-7; 8 nucleotides match TRBD1. V dropped 0 bases and J dropped 4; count of bases not matched to a gene: 6. The CDR3 runs 15 residues. Germline V lookup: CDR1 SGDLS, CDR2 YYNGEE. CDR3 DNA sequence: TGTGCCAGCAGCGTAGATGGACAGGGACAATACGAGCAGTACTTC. Protein sequence: CASSVDGQGQYEQYF. Variable domain in full (rest from reference TRBV9 and TRBJ2-7): DSGVTQTPKHLITATGQRVTLRCSPRSGDLSVYWYQQSLDQGLQFLIQYYNGEERAKGNILERFSAQQFPDLHSELNLSSLELGDSALYFCASSVDGQGQYEQYFGPGTRLTVT.

As regards this clone: A clone one base away is much larger, so this may be a read error. This specimen includes other DNA sequences encoding the same CDR3. The V gene is TRBV6-5, the J gene TRBJ2-1; D gene uncertain. This CDR3 has 11 amino acids. With 5 bases removed from V and 4 bases from J, the gap between germline ends came to 3 bases. In germline, CDR1 is MNHEY, CDR2 SVGAGI. The CDR3 nucleotides read TGTGCCAGCAGTCTGTACAATGAGCAGTTCTTC. Its translation: CASSLYNEQFF.

This clone was seen a few times. The rearrangement joins TRBV28 to TRBJ2-7; the D gene is possibly TRBD2 (5 bases). V dropped 6 bases and J dropped 2 bases, with 8 bases sitting between them. Germline CDR1 MDHEN, CDR2 SYDVKM. This CDR3 is built from 12 residues. The CDR3 spells CASSSGAYEQYF. The CDR3 DNA follows: TGTGCCAGCAGCAGCGGAGCCTACGAGCAGTACTTC. The variable domain in full, with the rest retrieved from reference TRBV28 and TRBJ2-7, is DVKVTQSSRYLVKRTGEKVFLECVQDMDHENMFWYRQDPGLGLRLIYFSYDVKMKEKGDIPEGYSVSREKKERFSLILESASTNQTSMYLCASSSGAYEQYFGPGTRLTVT.

This clone was seen just once. The chain employs TRBV19 and TRBJ2-6; TRBD2 matches 8 bases. V gave up 1 base and J gave up 2 bases; unmatched junction bases: 1. Germline values: CDR1 LNHDA, CDR2 SQIVND (reference sequence). CDR3 size: 16 residues. CDR3 loop: CASSIAGGTGANVLTF. CDR3 bases: TGTGCCAGTAGTATAGCGGGGGGGACTGGGGCCAACGTCCTGACTTTC.

A few counts support this clone. Sequence at one end of the junction differs from germline and may be a read error. The J gene is TRBJ2-3, the V gene TRBV11-3; tentative D call: TRBD2 (6 bases). Looked up from germline, CDR1 is SGHNT and CDR2 is YENEEA. CDR3 length: 12 residues. The CDR3 loop reads CASSLGRGGPTF. The CDR3 DNA follows: TGTGCCAGCAGCTTAGGCCGTGGAGGGCCGACCTTT.

This sequence joins TRBV6-5 and TRBJ1-6, with 9 bases lining up with TRBD1. V lost 5 bases, J lost 7 bases, and 6 bases stayed unmatched. The CDR3 covers 15 residues. Germline V lookup: CDR1 MNHEY, CDR2 SVGAGI. The CDR3 sequence is CASSVRQGGNSPLHF. Written as DNA, the CDR3 is TGTGCCAGCAGTGTTCGACAGGGGGGAAATTCACCCCTCCACTTT.

This clone was recorded a few times. V is TRBV7-2 and J is TRBJ2-7; D is unclear. The CDR3 is 12 residues long. The germline CDR1 and CDR2 sequences are SGHTA and FQGNSA. Between the trimmed V and J ends, which lost 3 bases and 6 bases, there was a span of 9 bases. In DNA form, the CDR3 reads TGTGCCAGCAGCTTCGCCGAGATCGAGCAGTACTTC. Translated: CASSFAEIEQYF.

The chain joins TRBV5-5 to TRBJ2-5; 15 bases are a match to TRBD2. CDR1 is SGHKS and CDR2 is YYEKEE in the germline V gene (reference sequence). This CDR3 has 17 residues. With V trimmed by 3 bases and J by 2 bases, 5 bases remained unmatched. CDR3 in DNA: TGTGCCAGCAGCTCGGGACTAGCGGGGGGTCGGCAAGAGACCCAGTACTTC. Its translation: CASSSGLAGGRQETQYF.

The sample holds a few counts of this clone. The chain is built from TRBV7-9 and TRBJ2-5; a possible D gene is TRBD1 (6 bases). Germline-derived CDR1 and CDR2 are SEHNR and FQNEAQ (reference sequence). This CDR3 region has 16 residues. Trimming removed 5 bases from V and 5 bases from J, with 21 bases in between. CDR3 bases: TGTGCCAGCAGCCAACCCCCGAACAGGGTAGATGAGACCCAGTACTTC. This sequence encodes CASSQPPNRVDETQYF.

The V and J genes are TRBV7-4 and TRBJ2-7, with 7 bases aligning to TRBD1. Germline trimming cut 5 bases from V and 4 bases from J; bases unmatched to any gene: 5. Germline V gene sequence: CDR1 SGHVT, CDR2 SQSDAQ. The CDR3 runs to 13 residues. The chain's CDR3 is CASSKRQGYEQYF. The CDR3, as DNA: TGTGCCAGCAGCAAGAGACAGGGTTACGAGCAGTACTTC.

V is TRBV25-1 and J is TRBJ1-6; D remains unclear. In germline, CDR1 is MGHDK, CDR2 SYGVNS. The V and J ends lost 1 base and 3 bases respectively, with 10 bases between them. This CDR3 contains 16 residues. CDR3 amino acids: CASSESPGGYNSPLHF. The CDR3 DNA sequence: TGTGCCAGCAGTGAATCCCCCGGCGGCTATAATTCACCCCTCCACTTT. The full variable domain, its missing parts supplied by reference TRBV25-1 and TRBJ1-6, is EADIYQTPRYLVIGTGKKITLECSQTMGHDKMYWYQQDPGMELHLIHYSYGVNSTEKGDLSSESTVSRIRTEHFPLTLESARPSHTSQYLCASSESPGGYNSPLHFGNGTRLTVT.

The sample holds a few counts of this clone. This rearrangement joins TRBV28 to TRBJ2-7; 10 bases match TRBD1. J gave up 3 bases and V 6 bases, and 14 bases lay outside the gene matches. Germline V gives CDR1 MDHEN, CDR2 SYDVKM. CDR3 size: 17 residues. In DNA, the CDR3 is TGTGCCAGCAGCCGGTCGGGTGGGACAGGGGTAATCTACGAGCAGTACTTC. Amino acids: CASSRSGGTGVIYEQYF.

CDR3 DNA: TGTGCCAGCAGCGTTGGCAACTATGGCTACACCTTC. Translating it yields CASSVGNYGYTF. The chain uses TRBV7-9 and TRBJ1-2; D is unclear. Looked up from germline, CDR1 is SEHNR and CDR2 is FQNEAQ (reference sequence). The CDR3 length is 12 residues. V lost 5 bases and J 2 bases, leaving 6 bases between the germline ends. The variable domain in full, completed from reference TRBV7-9 and TRBJ1-2, reads DTGVSQNPRHKITKRGQNVTFRCDPISEHNRLYWYRQTLGQGPEFLTYFQNEAQLEKSRLLSDRFSAERPKGSFSTLEIQRTEQGDSAMYLCASSVGNYGYTFGSGTRLTVV.